Below, 20 T cell receptor beta chains from the same sample are listed, as sequenced in a study of blood T cells in healthy people across ages. Next came a second PCR, run for about 7 to 12 cycles, which used a sample-barcoded 5' primer along with a J-beta primer mix. TCRdb passed the 5' RACE reads through MiXCR, listing each CDR3 protein once. The data hold about 1.6 million distinct CDR3 sequences, with about 35% observed a single time. Sequencing was carried out using blood. The origin of the receptors is a woman aged 25 to 39 in good health.

This chain uses TRBV2 with TRBJ2-7; perhaps TRBD2 as D (5 bases). CDR1 and CDR2 from the germline V gene are SNHLY and FYNNEI. The CDR3 contains 14 residues. The ends were cut back, 7 bases at V and 3 bases at J, with 16 bases in the middle. The CDR3 protein is CASNTRDFGYEQYF. The DNA of the CDR3 is TGTGCCAGCAATACTAGGGATTTTGGCTACGAGCAGTACTTC.

Ten or more counts support this clonotype. J is TRBJ1-1 and V is TRBV9; D gene unclear. The germline V gene encodes CDR1 SGDLS and CDR2 YYNGEE. V lost 5 bases, J lost 4 bases, and 12 bases lay in between. The CDR3 runs to 13 residues. The CDR3 sequence: CASSVGGFTEAFF. The CDR3 DNA reads as TGTGCCAGCAGTGTTGGAGGTTTCACTGAAGCTTTCTTT.

The rearrangement links TRBV12-3 or TRBV12-4 to TRBJ2-7, with D perhaps TRBD2 (6 bases). V lost 6 bases to trimming and J lost 6 bases, with 21 bases between them. The CDR3 length is 15 residues. CDR3 residues: CASSTPLPGAGEQYF. The CDR3, as DNA: TGTGCCAGCAGCACACCTCTCCCGGGAGCGGGCGAGCAGTACTTC.

The V gene is TRBV6-6, the J gene TRBJ2-5; 11 bases agree with TRBD2. This CDR3 has 16 amino acids. Germline CDR1 MNHNY, CDR2 SVGAGI (reference sequence). Trimming at V came to 0 bases and at J to 5 bases, leaving 5 bases not matched to a gene. CDR3 in DNA: TGTGCCAGCAGTTACTCGATCCTAGCGGGAGGTGAGACCCAGTACTTC. It translates to CASSYSILAGGETQYF.

The rearrangement links TRBV15 to TRBJ2-2, with TRBD1 matching over 8 bases. V lost 5 bases to trimming and J lost 6 bases; unmatched junction nucleotides: 8. The CDR3 is 15 amino acids. Per germline, CDR1 LNHNV and CDR2 YYDKDF (reference sequence). CDR3 nucleotide sequence: TGTGCCACCAGCGAGGACAGGGTGGGAGCCGGGGAGCTGTTTTTT. Residues: CATSEDRVGAGELFF.

In its sample, this clonotype was seen a few times. The chain employs TRBV5-1 and TRBJ2-1; no clear D. Germline V gene sequence: CDR1 SGHRS, CDR2 YFSETQ. The CDR3 covers 15 residues. Deletions cut 0 bases from V and 5 bases from J, with 12 bases between. Here the CDR3 reads CASSLAWSAHNEQFF. As DNA, the CDR3 is TGCGCCAGCAGCTTGGCCTGGTCTGCCCACAATGAGCAGTTCTTC.

This clonotype turned up a few times. The chain has TRBV7-9 and TRBJ2-7, with D tentatively TRBD2 (7 bases). Trimming took off 4 bases at V and 3 bases at J, with 16 bases between the two ends. The germline gives CDR1 SEHNR, CDR2 FQNEAQ (reference sequence). The CDR3 consists of 15 residues. CDR3 sequence reads: CASSSSGGQVYEQYF. In DNA form, the CDR3 reads TGTGCCAGCAGCTCATCGGGGGGACAAGTCTACGAGCAGTACTTC.

This clonotype was counted between two and nine times. This chain joins TRBV20-1 and TRBJ2-3, with unresolved D. Germline CDR1 DFQATT, CDR2 SNEGSKA (reference sequence). CDR3 length: 16 residues. Trimming pared 1 base from V and 0 bases from J, leaving 14 bases between. For the CDR3, the DNA is TGCAGTGCTAGAGTCGCGGACGCCAAGAGCACAGATACGCAGTATTTT. Translating gives CSARVADAKSTDTQYF.

The genes are TRBV30 and TRBJ2-7; D gene unclear. The CDR3 totals 13 residues. From germline, CDR1 is GTSNPN and CDR2 SVGIG (reference sequence). Trimming shortened V by 4 bases and J by 3 bases, and 13 bases separated the two germline ends. CDR3 sequence reads: CAWTIGSFYEQYF. As DNA, the CDR3 is TGTGCCTGGACAATCGGATCCTTCTACGAGCAGTACTTC.

Regarding this clonotype: One end of the junction is discordant with germline, which a read error may explain. This chain connects TRBV4-2 to TRBJ2-1, with a tentative D call TRBD1 (7 bases). Germline assignment: CDR1 LGHNA and CDR2 YNFKEQ. The CDR3 sequence is 21 residues long. Here the CDR3 reads CACSQDGGPSRLKQGKNEQFF. CDR3 bases: TGTGCCTGCAGCCAAGATGGGGGGCCCTCGAGACTAAAACAGGGGAAAAATGAGCAGTTCTTC.

The chain uses TRBV6-4 and TRBJ1-4; TRBD1 matches at 8 bases. Trimming cost V 7 bases and J 6 bases; bases outside gene matches: 10. Germline V gene sequence: CDR1 MRHNA, CDR2 SNTAGT. This CDR3 contains 15 residues. The CDR3 DNA reads as TGTGCCAGCAACCTTGACAGGGGAGTTGATGAAAAACTGTTTTTT. Translating gives CASNLDRGVDEKLFF.

The V call is TRBV20-1, the J call TRBJ1-2; TRBD1 might be the D (5 bases). CDR1 and CDR2 from the germline V gene are DFQATT and SNEGSKA (reference sequence). Trimming stripped 2 bases from V and 11 bases from J, with 15 bases between. The CDR3 totals 12 residues. CDR3: CSARITGQVYTF. DNA of the CDR3: TGCAGTGCTAGAATAACAGGCCAGGTGTACACCTTC.

A note on this clonotype: Just one base apart from a much larger clone, this may be a read error. The chain links TRBV20-1 to TRBJ2-7; D ambiguous. The end of the DNA aligns better with TRBJ2-1, so the J call may be wrong. The CDR3 has 13 residues. Germline CDR1 and CDR2: DFQATT and SNEGSKA (reference sequence). The CDR3 sequence is CSARSLVTYEQFF. The CDR3, as DNA: TGCAGTGCTAGATCTCTAGTTACCTACGAGCAGTTCTTC.

This rearrangement joins TRBV5-1 to TRBJ2-1; D is uncertain. Germline V lookup: CDR1 SGHRS, CDR2 YFSETQ. This CDR3 is built from 14 residues. Trimming cost V 4 bases and J 8 bases, with 16 bases left between them. CDR3 protein: CASSPAVYSDEQFF. The CDR3 DNA follows: TGCGCCAGCAGCCCGGCCGTCTATTCAGATGAGCAGTTCTTC. Full variable domain (rest looked up from reference TRBV5-1 and TRBJ2-1): KAGVTQTPRYLIKTRGQQVTLSCSPISGHRSVSWYQQTPGQGLQFLFEYFSETQRNKGNFPGRFSGRQFSNSRSEMNVSTLELGDSALYLCASSPAVYSDEQFFGPGTRLTVL.

This chain uses TRBV5-1 with TRBJ2-7; 13 nucleotides line up with TRBD2. The V gene's germline CDR1 is SGHRS and CDR2 YFSETQ. With 4 bases clipped from V and 5 bases from J, the junction kept 9 bases outside the gene matches. This CDR3 is built from 16 residues. The CDR3 DNA reads as TGCGCCAGCAGCCATGGACTAGCGGGAGAGTTAGACGAGCAGTACTTC. It translates to CASSHGLAGELDEQYF.

The CDR3 sequence is CSARASGWLTEAFF. Here the CDR3 DNA reads TGCAGTGCTAGAGCGTCAGGGTGGCTCACTGAAGCTTTCTTT. The chain couples TRBV20-1 to TRBJ1-1, with a weak D call TRBD1 (5 bases). This CDR3 region has 14 residues. Germline loops: CDR1 DFQATT, CDR2 SNEGSKA (reference sequence). The V and J ends lost 1 base and 4 bases respectively, with 13 bases between them.

This clonotype was detected only a few times. The chain is built from TRBV28 and TRBJ2-3; D is ambiguous. The CDR3 loop spans 14 amino acids. In germline, CDR1 is MDHEN, CDR2 SYDVKM. Trimming stripped 3 bases from V and 6 bases from J, with 13 bases between. CDR3 nucleotide sequence: TGTGCCAGCAGTTTTGATCCAGACTTGGATACGCAGTATTTT. Its protein product is CASSFDPDLDTQYF.

V gene TRBV5-5 combines with J gene TRBJ2-3; D may be TRBD1 or TRBD2 (5 bases each). The CDR3 totals 15 residues. The V end lost 0 bases, the J end lost 6 bases, and 14 bases lay between the germline ends. Germline V gene data show CDR1 as SGHKS and CDR2 as YYEKEE (reference sequence). CDR3 in DNA: TGTGCCAGCAGCTTGGGAGGGCTCGAGGGGGATACGCAGTATTTT. It codes for CASSLGGLEGDTQYF.

The chain recombines TRBV5-1 with TRBJ1-2; D perhaps matches TRBD1 (5 bases). CDR1 and CDR2 from the germline V gene are SGHRS and YFSETQ. V was cut by 4 bases and J by 6 bases, with 16 bases left in between. The CDR3 consists of 14 residues. The CDR3 region has the DNA TGCGCCAGCAGCCCAGGGACTACAGGCCATGGCTACACCTTC. Translating gives CASSPGTTGHGYTF. Full variable domain (outside the CDR3, taken from reference TRBV5-1 and TRBJ1-2): KAGVTQTPRYLIKTRGQQVTLSCSPISGHRSVSWYQQTPGQGLQFLFEYFSETQRNKGNFPGRFSGRQFSNSRSEMNVSTLELGDSALYLCASSPGTTGHGYTFGSGTRLTVV.

V gene TRBV21-1 combines with J gene TRBJ2-3; no check of the table's D call, TRBD2, against the DNA was made. TRBV21-1 is a documented pseudogene. There are 21 residues in the CDR3. As DNA, the CDR3 is TGTGCCAGCAGCAGTACACCAAAGACTAGCGGGGGGAGACCTAGCACAGATACGCAGTATTTT. Amino acid sequence: CASSSTPKTSGGRPSTDTQYF.